The sequence of this T cell receptor (beta chain) was determined in a study of post-analysis software for immune sequencing data. Presence of unique molecular identifiers characterized the TCR beta cDNA libraries. About 540,000 cDNA molecules were obtained from about 0.98 to 11 million T cells. TCRdb passed the PCR reads through MiXCR, listing each CDR3 protein once. The sample has 450,000 to 650,000 distinct CDR3 sequences; roughly 47% are singletons. Study-level results: Roughly 5 TRBV segments, TRBV5-6, TRBV5-1 and TRBV20-1 among them, were found more frequent in patients than controls. F measure clustering grouped samples strongly by preparation batch. Patients with multiple sclerosis recorded significantly lower normalized Chao1 diversity than controls, the study found.

For this clonotype: Antigen: not known.

V was cut by 0 bases and J by 2 bases, with 8 bases left in between. The CDR3 runs 14 residues. Germline assignment: CDR1 SGHKS and CDR2 YYEKEE (reference sequence). The sequencing input was blood. The clonotype originates from a girl aged 5-17 years with multiple sclerosis. The chain has TRBV5-5 and TRBJ1-1, with D perhaps TRBD1 (5 bases). The CDR3 protein is CASSLGTTNTEAFF. The CDR3 DNA reads TGTGCCAGCAGCTTGGGGACAACTAACACTGAAGCTTTCTTT.